This T cell receptor (beta chain) was retrieved from a study of metastatic and nonmetastatic thyroid tumors. Every patient was untreated before thyroid surgery. Ten or more counts support this clone. Germline loops: CDR1 KGHSH, CDR2 LQKENI. The CDR3 is made up of 18 amino acids. With V trimmed by 3 bases and J by 1 base, 6 bases remained unmatched. TCRdb re-called clones from the PCR reads using MiXCR. Of approximately 35,000 clones detected, roughly a sixth appear once; the ten largest clones hold around 12%. The genes are TRBV18 and TRBJ2-3; 14 bases are shared with TRBD2. Sequenced sample: blood. The sequence derives from a male donor with papillary thyroid cancer or a benign thyroid nodule (not recorded which). Some clones in this sample may be carry-over from other donors' samples. The CDR3 region is CASSPFGLAGGGTDTQYF. CDR3 DNA: TGTGCCAGCTCACCTTTCGGACTAGCGGGGGGCGGCACAGATACGCAGTATTTT.